These 31 T cell receptor beta chains were sequenced from one sample in a study of blood T cell repertoires in COVID-19. Sequencing was performed with immunoSEQ multiplex PCR; in TCRdb, only in-frame clones are kept and a portion is missing. The table shows roughly 92,000 clones, with roughly 84% occurring only once. Material: peripheral blood. The receptors were sampled from a woman aged 80 or over with acute or convalescent COVID-19.

The V call is TRBV6-5, the J call TRBJ1-2; 8 bases are a match to TRBD1. CDR1 and CDR2 from the germline V gene are MNHEY and SVGAGI. This CDR3 contains 13 residues. V dropped 7 bases and J dropped 3; count of bases not matched to a gene: 4. The CDR3 sequence is CASKVGQDYGYTF. The DNA for the CDR3 is TGTGCCAGCAAGGTGGGACAGGACTATGGCTACACCTTC.

The genes are TRBV7-2 and TRBJ1-1; 9 bases match TRBD1. This CDR3 comprises 13 residues. CDR1 and CDR2 from the germline V gene are SGHTA and FQGNSA. With 8 bases clipped from V and 5 bases from J, the junction kept 6 bases outside the gene matches. In DNA, the CDR3 is TGTGCCAGCTGTACAGGGGGCGCGACTGAAGCTTTCTTT. Translation: CASCTGGATEAFF.

V and J are TRBV2 and TRBJ2-1, with 11 bases lining up with TRBD2. With V trimmed by 6 bases and J by 5 bases, 3 bases remained unmatched. CDR1 SNHLY and CDR2 FYNNEI come from the germline V gene. CDR3 length: 14 amino acids. The CDR3 reads CASSGTSGDNEQFF. The CDR3 bases are TGTGCCAGCAGCGGGACTAGCGGAGACAATGAGCAGTTCTTC. Full variable domain (remainder filled in from reference TRBV2 and TRBJ2-1): EPEVTQTPSHQVTQMGQEVILRCVPISNHLYFYWYRQILGQKVEFLVSFYNNEISEKSEIFDDQFSVERPDGSNFTLKIRSTKLEDSAMYFCASSGTSGDNEQFFGPGTRLTVL.

This clone turned up a few times. J is TRBJ2-3 and V is TRBV9, with D unclear. The ends were cut back, 0 bases at V and 0 bases at J, with 5 bases in the middle. The CDR3 length is 14 residues. Germline CDR1 SGDLS, CDR2 YYNGEE. Here the CDR3 reads CASSVDESTDTQYF. The CDR3 DNA is TGTGCCAGCAGCGTAGATGAGAGCACAGATACGCAGTATTTT. The full variable domain, in which reference TRBV9 and TRBJ2-3 provide the parts outside the CDR3, is DSGVTQTPKHLITATGQRVTLRCSPRSGDLSVYWYQQSLDQGLQFLIQYYNGEERAKGNILERFSAQQFPDLHSELNLSSLELGDSALYFCASSVDESTDTQYFGPGTRLTVL.

Here the CDR3 reads CASSPRQGPGQNTEAFF. The CDR3 DNA follows: TGTGCCAGCAGCCCCCGACAGGGACCGGGTCAGAACACTGAAGCTTTCTTT. The chain links TRBV11-2 to TRBJ1-1, with TRBD1 identical over 7 bases. CDR3 length: 17 residues. The V and J ends lost 5 bases and 1 base, in that order; junction bases with no gene match: 13. Germline loops: CDR1 SGHAT, CDR2 FQNNGV.

The chain recombines TRBV5-1 with TRBJ2-1, with D possibly matching TRBD2 (6 bases). Germline CDR1 and CDR2: SGHRS and YFSETQ. V was shortened by 4 bases and J by 6 bases, with 17 bases between the two germline ends. There are 15 residues in the CDR3. The CDR3 DNA follows: TGCGCCAGCAGCCCCTTCAAGGACTATAGCAATGAGCAGTTCTTC. This sequence encodes CASSPFKDYSNEQFF.

V and J are TRBV3-1 (or the pseudogene TRBV3-2) and TRBJ2-7, with D tentatively TRBD1 (6 bases). V was clipped by 6 bases and J by 6 bases, with 15 bases between them. The germline gives CDR1 LGHDT, CDR2 YNNKEL (reference sequence). CDR3 length equals 13 residues. The CDR3 region is CASSLGALSEQYF. DNA of the CDR3: TGTGCCAGCAGTCTGGGGGCACTGAGCGAGCAGTACTTC.

In the case of this clone: Other nucleotide sequences from this sample produce the same CDR3. The chain has TRBV6-5 and TRBJ2-7; D is ambiguous. Germline V CDR1 and CDR2: MNHEY, SVGAGI. V lost 0 bases, J lost 2 bases, and 5 bases lay in between. The CDR3 runs to 13 residues. CDR3 sequence (DNA): TGTGCCAGCAGTTACTCGGGCGCCTACGAGCAGTACTTC. Protein: CASSYSGAYEQYF.

This chain joins TRBV5-1 and TRBJ2-3, with a weak D call TRBD1 (5 bases). V was pared by 4 bases and J by 1 base, with 10 bases between. CDR3 length: 14 residues. The V gene's germline CDR1 is SGHRS and CDR2 YFSETQ. The CDR3 spells CASSPGHGTDTQYF. CDR3 sequence (DNA): TGCGCCAGCAGCCCCGGACACGGCACAGATACGCAGTATTTT.

This clone was counted a few times. The chain joins TRBV7-6 to TRBJ2-6; D unclear. This CDR3 region has 14 residues. Per germline, CDR1 SGHVS and CDR2 FNYEAQ. V lost 5 bases to trimming and J lost 1 base, with 6 bases between them. CDR3 sequence (DNA): TGTGCCAGCAGCCCCCTATCTGGGGCCAACGTCCTGACTTTC. This gives the protein CASSPLSGANVLTF.

This chain joins TRBV9 and TRBJ1-2, with D unclear. V lost 0 bases and J lost 0, with 9 bases in between. Germline V gene data show CDR1 as SGDLS and CDR2 as YYNGEE. This CDR3 contains 15 residues. The DNA of the CDR3 is TGTGCCAGCAGCGTAGGGTCAGATCCTAACTATGGCTACACCTTC. It encodes CASSVGSDPNYGYTF.

V usage is TRBV5-4 and J usage is TRBJ1-2; possible D gene TRBD1, 6 bases. V lost 4 bases and J lost 2, with 18 bases in between. The germline V gene has CDR1 SGHNT and CDR2 YYREEE (reference sequence). CDR3 length: 16 residues. CDR3 DNA: TGTGCCAGCAGCCCTCGCGGGGGGCGGCTCAACTATGGCTACACCTTC. This gives the protein CASSPRGGRLNYGYTF.

This clone was detected once. V gene TRBV27 combines with J gene TRBJ2-3; 11 bases are a match to TRBD2. Germline lookup yields CDR1 MNHEY and CDR2 SMNVEV (reference sequence). The CDR3 extends over 17 amino acids. Trimming at V came to 5 bases and at J to 0 bases, leaving 7 bases not matched to a gene. CDR3 protein: CASSPFSGGGSTDTQYF. CDR3 nucleotide sequence: TGTGCCAGCAGTCCTTTTAGCGGGGGGGGTAGCACAGATACGCAGTATTTT.

The V call is TRBV29-1, the J call TRBJ1-1; maybe TRBD1 (6 bases). Trimming took off 3 bases at V and 2 bases at J, with 16 bases between the two ends. Germline CDR1 and CDR2: SQVTM and ANQGSEA. This CDR3 is 15 amino acids long. The CDR3 reads CSVEGLQGPNTEAFF. CDR3 sequence (DNA): TGCAGCGTTGAGGGATTACAGGGCCCAAACACTGAAGCTTTCTTT.

CDR3 sequence (DNA): TGTGCCAGCAGCTTACAGGGCCCGACGGATACGCAGTATTTT. It yields the protein CASSLQGPTDTQYF. This rearrangement joins TRBV7-3 to TRBJ2-3; the D gene is possibly TRBD1 (5 bases). The germline V gene encodes CDR1 SGHTA and CDR2 FQGTGA. The CDR3 has 14 residues. The V end lost 2 bases, the J end lost 6 bases, and 12 bases lay between the germline ends.

The chain joins TRBV25-1 to TRBJ2-5; TRBD2 aligns across 13 bases. The V segment lost 4 bases and the J segment 6 bases; nucleotides outside the gene matches: 8. CDR1 is MGHDK, CDR2 SYGVNS, per germline. The CDR3 extends over 16 amino acids. CDR3 nucleotides: TGTGCCAGCAGTGGGACGACTAGCGGGAGGATAAAGACCCAGTACTTC. It yields the protein CASSGTTSGRIKTQYF.

The chain links TRBV3-1 (or the pseudogene TRBV3-2) to TRBJ1-2; perhaps TRBD1 as D (6 bases). Germline V lookup: CDR1 LGHDT, CDR2 YNNKEL (reference sequence). V was clipped by 5 bases and J by 7 bases, with 20 bases between them. This CDR3 spans 15 amino acids. The DNA of the CDR3 is TGTGCCAGCAGCGCGCGAGATGGGGGCGTAACTGGCTACACCTTC. Translation gives CASSARDGGVTGYTF.

The chain links TRBV7-9 to TRBJ2-7; no definite D call. Trimming shortened V by 2 bases and J by 3 bases, and 5 bases separated the two germline ends. Germline lookup yields CDR1 SEHNR and CDR2 FQNEAQ (reference sequence). The CDR3 spans 12 residues. The DNA for the CDR3 is TGTGCCAGCAGCTTACCGGGCTACGAGCAGTACTTC. It codes for CASSLPGYEQYF.

About this clone: The junction does not match germline at one end; this may be a read error. The chain joins TRBV7-7 to TRBJ2-3; 14 bases fit TRBD2. The CDR3 length is 17 residues. CDR1 is SSHAT, CDR2 FNYEAQ, per germline (reference sequence). The CDR3 sequence is CASSVRLAGGPPDTQYF. The CDR3 DNA is TGTGCTAGCAGCGTACGACTAGCGGGAGGGCCCCCAGATACGCAGTATTTT.

This chain links TRBV7-2 with TRBJ2-5; TRBD2 might be the D (6 bases). Germline assignment: CDR1 SGHTA and CDR2 FQGNSA. Between the trimmed V and J ends, which lost 5 bases and 0 bases, there was a span of 13 bases. The CDR3 runs 15 residues. Here the CDR3 reads CASSRDSRYQETQYF. CDR3 sequence (DNA): TGTGCCAGCAGCCGGGACTCGCGGTACCAAGAGACCCAGTACTTC.

This chain connects TRBV4-3 to TRBJ1-1; D is ambiguous. The CDR3 contains 13 residues. From germline, CDR1 is LGHNA and CDR2 YSLEER. Trimming left V 2 bases short and J 4 bases short, with 8 bases between. The CDR3 DNA reads TGCGCCAGCAGCCAACAAGCGGTCACTGAAGCTTTCTTT. Translated: CASSQQAVTEAFF.

CDR3 bases: TGTGCCAGCAGTTACGGGGGGTATAGCAATCAGCCCCAGCATTTT. This encodes CASSYGGYSNQPQHF. The V gene is TRBV6-2 or TRBV6-3, the J gene TRBJ1-5, with D maybe TRBD1 (5 bases). The CDR3 spans 15 residues. V dropped 2 bases and J dropped 0 bases, with 8 bases sitting between them. CDR1 and CDR2 from the germline V gene are MNHEY and SVGEGT.

By frequency in the sample, this clone is medium-sized. The chain carries TRBV20-1 and TRBJ2-1; D is unresolved. The CDR3 consists of 11 residues. V shed 6 bases and J shed 6 bases, with 9 bases lying between them. CDR1 and CDR2 (germline): DFQATT, SNEGSKA (reference sequence). The CDR3: CSAKPLNEQFF. The CDR3, as DNA: TGCAGTGCCAAGCCCCTCAATGAGCAGTTCTTC.

The V gene is TRBV29-1, the J gene TRBJ2-3; D may be TRBD2 (6 bases). The V and J ends lost 6 bases and 6 bases respectively, with 13 bases between them. Germline CDR1 SQVTM, CDR2 ANQGSEA. The CDR3 runs 12 residues. The CDR3 DNA is TGCAGCGTGGGAGGTGGGTACGATACGCAGTATTTT. This codes for CSVGGGYDTQYF.

The chain is built from TRBV6-1 and TRBJ2-3; 13 bases line up with TRBD2. Per the germline V gene, CDR1 is MNHNS and CDR2 is SASEGT. This CDR3 has 15 residues. Losses at the gene ends were 7 bases for V and 0 bases for J; bases not matched to a gene: 1. The CDR3 sequence: CASKGLAGSTDTQYF. In DNA form, the CDR3 reads TGTGCCAGCAAGGGACTAGCGGGAAGCACAGATACGCAGTATTTT.

This chain uses TRBV7-9 with TRBJ2-1; the D gene is possibly TRBD2 (6 bases). V was clipped by 3 bases and J by 1 base, with 13 bases between them. Germline CDR1 SEHNR, CDR2 FQNEAQ (reference sequence). CDR3 length equals 16 residues. The CDR3 bases are TGTGCCAGCAGCTTCCTCGCGGGATCTTCCTACAATGAGCAGTTCTTC. The encoded protein is CASSFLAGSSYNEQFF. Variable domain in full (rest from reference TRBV7-9 and TRBJ2-1): DTGVSQNPRHKITKRGQNVTFRCDPISEHNRLYWYRQTLGQGPEFLTYFQNEAQLEKSRLLSDRFSAERPKGSFSTLEIQRTEQGDSAMYLCASSFLAGSSYNEQFFGPGTRLTVL.

The J gene is TRBJ2-3, the V gene TRBV5-4; 12 nucleotides line up with TRBD1. V dropped 4 bases and J dropped 2; count of bases not matched to a gene: 8. Germline values: CDR1 SGHNT, CDR2 YYREEE (reference sequence). There are 17 residues in the CDR3. DNA of the CDR3: TGTGCCAGCAGCCCCGGGACAGGGGGCGCCCACACAGATACGCAGTATTTT. This encodes CASSPGTGGAHTDTQYF.

The V gene is TRBV5-4, the J gene TRBJ2-5, with TRBD2 matching 11 bases. Germline values: CDR1 SGHNT, CDR2 YYREEE (reference sequence). The CDR3 runs to 13 residues. The V and J ends lost 4 bases and 5 bases, in that order; junction bases with no gene match: 1. CDR3 sequence (DNA): TGTGCCAGCAGCAGGACTAGCGGGGAGACCCAGTACTTC. Translated: CASSRTSGETQYF.

The chain is built from TRBV6-5 and TRBJ1-3; TRBD1 agrees at 7 bases. With 4 bases clipped from V and 4 bases from J, the junction kept 7 bases outside the gene matches. Germline V gene lookup returns CDR1 MNHEY and CDR2 SVGAGI. CDR3 size: 15 residues. The chain's CDR3 is CASSSLQGSGNTIYF. The CDR3 DNA reads TGTGCCAGCAGTTCCCTACAGGGGTCAGGAAACACCATATATTTT.

The chain recombines TRBV2 with TRBJ2-7, with D maybe TRBD2 (5 bases). CDR3 length: 16 residues. The V gene lost 5 bases and the J gene lost 9 bases, with 26 bases spanning the gap. The germline CDR1 and CDR2 sequences are SNHLY and FYNNEI. The CDR3 spells CASSPTGGRLPEGQYF. The CDR3 nucleotides are TGTGCCAGCAGTCCCACCGGTGGCAGGTTGCCTGAGGGGCAGTACTTC.

In this sample, this clone turned up once. The V call is TRBV30, the J call TRBJ2-2; TRBD2 aligns across 14 bases. CDR3 length: 16 amino acids. V dropped 4 bases and J dropped 2; count of bases not matched to a gene: 3. The V gene's germline CDR1 is GTSNPN and CDR2 SVGIG (reference sequence). Here the CDR3 reads CAWTGLAGGNTGELFF. DNA for the CDR3: TGTGCCTGGACTGGACTAGCGGGGGGAAACACCGGGGAGCTGTTTTTT.